A single T cell receptor (beta chain) is shown here with its context. Antigen: not known. This sample stems from a study of yellow fever vaccine responses in identical twins. V lost 7 bases and J 7 bases, leaving 20 bases between the germline ends. The CDR3 has 13 residues. The germline CDR1 and CDR2 sequences are GTSNPN and SVGIG (reference sequence). TCRdb redid the calling of the RT-PCR reads with MiXCR, one entry per CDR3 protein. The profile shows about 13,000 distinct CDR3 sequences, 70% to 90% of them singletons. The study's findings and limits: Among the twins, the vaccine T cell response reportedly seemed partly convergent and partly personalized.

This chain connects TRBV30 to TRBJ2-7, with D possibly being TRBD1 (5 bases). The receptor comes from a young woman who received the yellow fever vaccine. The source material was T cells from blood (PBMCs), unsorted or a sorted subset (not recorded which), sampled before or after yellow fever vaccination (not recorded which). Here the CDR3 DNA reads TGTGCCTTCGTAACAGGAAATTCCTGTGAGCAGTACTTC. As protein: CAFVTGNSCEQYF.